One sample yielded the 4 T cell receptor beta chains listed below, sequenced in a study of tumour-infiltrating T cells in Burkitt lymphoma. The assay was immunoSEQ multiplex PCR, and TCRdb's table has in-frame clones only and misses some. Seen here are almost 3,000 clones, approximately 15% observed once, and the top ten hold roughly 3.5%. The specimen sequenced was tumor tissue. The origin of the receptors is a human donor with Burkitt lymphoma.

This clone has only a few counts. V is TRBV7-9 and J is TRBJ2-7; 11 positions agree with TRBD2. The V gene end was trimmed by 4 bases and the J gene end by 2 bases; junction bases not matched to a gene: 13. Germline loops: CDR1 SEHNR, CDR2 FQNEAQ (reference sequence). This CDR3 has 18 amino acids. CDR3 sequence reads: CASSSLPLAGGPPYEQYF. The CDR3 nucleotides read TGTGCCAGCAGCTCCCTCCCCTTAGCGGGAGGGCCCCCCTACGAGCAGTACTTC.

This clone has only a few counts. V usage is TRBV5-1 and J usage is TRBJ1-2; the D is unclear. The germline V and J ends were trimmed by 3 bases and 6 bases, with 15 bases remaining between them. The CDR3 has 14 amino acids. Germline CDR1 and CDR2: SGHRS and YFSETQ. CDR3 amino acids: CASSSWKGVDGYTF. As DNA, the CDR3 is TGCGCCAGCAGCTCCTGGAAGGGTGTTGATGGCTACACCTTC.

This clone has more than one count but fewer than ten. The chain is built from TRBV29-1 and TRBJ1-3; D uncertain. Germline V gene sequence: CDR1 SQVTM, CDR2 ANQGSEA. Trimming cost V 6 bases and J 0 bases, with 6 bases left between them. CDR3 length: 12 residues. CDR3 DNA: TGCAGCGTAAGAAGCTCTGGAAACACCATATATTTT. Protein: CSVRSSGNTIYF.

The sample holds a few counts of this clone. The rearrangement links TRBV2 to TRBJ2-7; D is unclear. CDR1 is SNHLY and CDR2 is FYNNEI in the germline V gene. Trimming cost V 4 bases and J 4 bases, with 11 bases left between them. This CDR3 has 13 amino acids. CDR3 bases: TGTGCCAGCAGTGGTGACGGAGTTTACGAGCAGTACTTC. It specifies CASSGDGVYEQYF.